This T cell receptor (beta chain) was captured in a study of T cell responses to AZD1222 COVID-19 vaccine. Study-level information: Samples with a second dose at about 4 or about 12 weeks were pooled together.

Points from the study as a whole: Donors in the cohort were predominantly white British and more often female, and clonal diversity was possibly underestimated. The peak T cell response came first, and repertoires were sampled only after it. Reports say nearly half of spike-specific TCRs go after unmutated variant regions.

Using immunoSEQ multiplex PCR, the repertoire was profiled, and TCRdb retains in-frame clones only, with some absent. The sample lists 150,000 to 200,000 clones, roughly 92% occurring once. On this clone: Its antigen is still unknown.

The CDR3 totals 12 residues. Germline loops: CDR1 MDHEN, CDR2 SYDVKM. V gave up 8 bases and J gave up 4 bases, with 8 bases separating them. This rearrangement joins TRBV28 to TRBJ1-4; possibly TRBD1 for D (5 bases). The sequencing here drew on peripheral blood, taken on day 0 of AZD1222 vaccination. This receptor was obtained from an adult in good health. In DNA form, the CDR3 reads TGTGCCAGCCGTAGGGGTAATGAAAAACTGTTTTTT. It yields the protein CASRRGNEKLFF.